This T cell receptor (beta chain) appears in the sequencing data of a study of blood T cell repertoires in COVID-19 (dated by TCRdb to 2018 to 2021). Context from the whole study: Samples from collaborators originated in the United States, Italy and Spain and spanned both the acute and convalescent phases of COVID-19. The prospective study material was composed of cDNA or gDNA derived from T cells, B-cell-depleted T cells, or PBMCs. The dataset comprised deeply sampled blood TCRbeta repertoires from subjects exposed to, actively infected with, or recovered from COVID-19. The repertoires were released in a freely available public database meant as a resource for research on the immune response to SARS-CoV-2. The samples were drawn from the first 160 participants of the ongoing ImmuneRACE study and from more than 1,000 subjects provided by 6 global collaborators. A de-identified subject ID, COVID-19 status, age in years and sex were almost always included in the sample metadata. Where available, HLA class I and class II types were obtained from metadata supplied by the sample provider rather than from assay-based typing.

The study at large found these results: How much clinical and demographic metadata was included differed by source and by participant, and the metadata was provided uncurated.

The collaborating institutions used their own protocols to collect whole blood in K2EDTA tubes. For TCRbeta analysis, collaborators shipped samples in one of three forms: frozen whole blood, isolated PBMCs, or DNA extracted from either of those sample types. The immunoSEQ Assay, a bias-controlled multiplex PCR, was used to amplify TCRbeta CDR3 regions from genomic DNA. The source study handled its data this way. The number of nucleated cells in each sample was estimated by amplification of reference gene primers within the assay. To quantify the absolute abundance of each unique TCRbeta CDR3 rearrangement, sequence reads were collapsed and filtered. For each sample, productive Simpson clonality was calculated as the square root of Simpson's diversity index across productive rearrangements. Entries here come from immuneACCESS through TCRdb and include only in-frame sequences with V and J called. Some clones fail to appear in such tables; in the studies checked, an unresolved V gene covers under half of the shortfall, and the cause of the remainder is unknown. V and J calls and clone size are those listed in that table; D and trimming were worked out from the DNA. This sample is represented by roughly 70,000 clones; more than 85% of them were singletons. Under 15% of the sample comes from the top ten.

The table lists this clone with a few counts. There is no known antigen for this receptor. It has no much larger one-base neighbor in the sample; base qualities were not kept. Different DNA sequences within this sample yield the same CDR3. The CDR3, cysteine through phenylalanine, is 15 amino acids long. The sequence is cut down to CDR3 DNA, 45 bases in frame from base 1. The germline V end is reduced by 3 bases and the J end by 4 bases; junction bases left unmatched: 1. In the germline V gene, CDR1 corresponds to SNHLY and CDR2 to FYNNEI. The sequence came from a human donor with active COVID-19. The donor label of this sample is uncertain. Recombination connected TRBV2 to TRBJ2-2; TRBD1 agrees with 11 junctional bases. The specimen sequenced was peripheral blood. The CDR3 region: CASSEGTGGTGELFF. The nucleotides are TGTGCCAGCAGTGAGGGGACAGGGGGCACCGGGGAGCTGTTTTTT.